The T cell receptor beta chain described here comes from a study of beta chain features in type 1 diabetes. The sample holds many counts of this clone. The antigen is unknown. Study conclusions and caveats: In comparison with healthy donors, patients had naive, central memory and Treg TCRB repertoires that appeared more similar. Among all four CD4+ subsets, Type 1 diabetes patients had TCRB CDR3s that were moderately but significantly shorter.

The CDR3 is 11 amino acids. Germline assignment: CDR1 DFQATT and CDR2 SNEGSKA (reference sequence). Trimming removed 3 bases at V and 10 bases at J, with 11 bases between. The study reverse transcribed the entire isolated RNA, so it sequenced expressed TCRB transcripts. Assay: immunoSEQ multiplex PCR; the TCRdb copy retains only in-frame clones and omits some. The data show approximately 120,000 clones, approximately 15% seen once. This receptor was identified in a man between 18 and 29 years old with type 1 diabetes. The material sequenced was central memory CD4+ T cells from blood. The V and J genes are TRBV20-1 and TRBJ2-3; perhaps TRBD2 as D (6 bases). As DNA, the CDR3 is TGCAGTGCTAGCCCGACTAGTGCGCAGTATTTT. Translating it yields CSASPTSAQYF.